This TCR beta chain was observed in a study of T cell clonality in common variable immunodeficiency. Findings and caveats of the study: TCRbeta clonality was increased in CVID versus healthy controls. Authors noted CVID clonality's cause needs subpopulation repertoire sequencing. Fewer deletions and N-nucleotide insertions were reportedly seen in common variable immunodeficiency TCR beta sequences.

The CDR3 spans 16 residues. CDR1 GTSNPN and CDR2 SVGIG come from the germline V gene (reference sequence). Trimming at V came to 4 bases and at J to 2 bases, leaving 10 bases not matched to a gene. This clone was observed many times. What it binds is unknown. The CDR3 end is not reached by the read, which stops 3 residues before it; the germline J gene fills it in. TCRdb's table, derived via immunoSEQ multiplex PCR, lists solely in-frame clones and lacks some. This sample includes 35,000 to 50,000 clones with no singletons; its ten biggest clones take up 2.1%. This sequence joins TRBV30 and TRBJ2-3; 9 bases match TRBD1. This TCR was recovered from a person aged 18 to 75 in good health. The material sequenced was peripheral blood mononuclear cells. The DNA read from the CDR3 is TGTGCCTGGACCCCGGGACAGGGATGGGTCACAGATACG. Translation gives CAWTPGQGWVTDT. The whole CDR3 sequence is CAWTPGQGWVTDTQYF.